This T cell receptor (beta chain) was sequenced during a study of blood T cell repertoires in COVID-19. Losses at the gene ends were 5 bases for V and 2 bases for J; bases not matched to a gene: 3. The germline gives CDR1 MNHNY, CDR2 SVGAGI (reference sequence). The CDR3 is 14 amino acids. The assay was immunoSEQ multiplex PCR, and TCRdb's table has in-frame clones only and misses some. Of 50,000 to 70,000 clones listed, 65% to 85% are singletons. The sequence came from a man aged 70 or older with active COVID-19. The material sequenced was peripheral blood. The chain carries TRBV6-6 and TRBJ1-5, with 7 bases fitting TRBD1. The CDR3 DNA sequence: TGTGCCAGCAGTGCAGGGGGAGGCAATCAGCCCCAGCATTTT. Its translation is CASSAGGGNQPQHF.